These 17 T cell receptor beta chains share one sample of origin, sequenced in a study of blood T cell repertoires in COVID-19. TCRdb keeps only in-frame clones here, not all; method: immunoSEQ multiplex PCR. The sample has approximately 230,000 clones, 88% seen once. What was sequenced was peripheral blood. These receptors were taken from a woman between 40 and 55 years old who had recovered from COVID-19.

The V and J genes are TRBV7-2 and TRBJ1-4; possibly TRBD1 for D (5 bases). Trimming removed 2 bases from V and 8 bases from J, with 15 bases in between. The CDR3 consists of 15 residues. Germline loops: CDR1 SGHTA, CDR2 FQGNSA. As DNA, the CDR3 is TGTGCCAGCAGCTTAAGGGCGGGGGGATCCGAAAAACTGTTTTTT. It codes for CASSLRAGGSEKLFF. Full variable domain (rest looked up from reference TRBV7-2 and TRBJ1-4): GAGVSQSPSNKVTEKGKDVELRCDPISGHTALYWYRQSLGQGLEFLIYFQGNSAPDKSGLPSDRFSAERTGGSVSTLTIQRTQQEDSAVYLCASSLRAGGSEKLFFGSGTQLSVL.

The chain combines TRBV4-3 with TRBJ2-1; 9 nucleotides agree with TRBD2. There are 19 residues in the CDR3. V lost 0 bases to trimming and J lost 3 bases; unmatched junction nucleotides: 12. Looked up from germline, CDR1 is LGHNA and CDR2 is YSLEER. CDR3 nucleotides: TGCGCCAGCAGCCAAGAGGTCATTTTAGCGGGGGCCCTCTACAATGAGCAGTTCTTC. The encoded protein is CASSQEVILAGALYNEQFF.

The rearrangement joins TRBV29-1 to TRBJ2-7, with 11 bases matching TRBD1. The V gene's germline CDR1 is SQVTM and CDR2 ANQGSEA. This CDR3 is built from 13 residues. The V segment lost 5 bases and the J segment 4 bases; nucleotides outside the gene matches: 4. CDR3 amino acids: CSVRGQGDYEQYF. As DNA, the CDR3 is TGCAGCGTTCGGGGACAGGGGGATTACGAGCAGTACTTC.

V usage is TRBV2 and J usage is TRBJ2-2, with 7 nucleotides matching TRBD1. This CDR3 is built from 15 residues. The germline gives CDR1 SNHLY, CDR2 FYNNEI. The J segment lost 0 bases and the V segment lost 6 bases, leaving 4 bases of the junction unmatched. The CDR3 nucleotides read TGTGCCAGCAGACCCACAGGGGCGAACACCGGGGAGCTGTTTTTT. Its protein is CASRPTGANTGELFF.

The chain links TRBV7-3 to TRBJ1-1, with 7 bases identical to TRBD1. The germline V gene encodes CDR1 SGHTA and CDR2 FQGTGA. The CDR3 covers 14 residues. V was pared by 5 bases and J by 1 base, with 4 bases of the junction left unmatched. CDR3 loop: CASSLTGSNTEAFF. The CDR3 coding sequence is TGTGCCAGCAGCCTGACAGGGTCGAACACTGAAGCTTTCTTT.

The CDR3 bases are TGTGCCAGCAGCCAAAACAGGGGAACTAATGAAAAACTGTTTTTT. Translation gives CASSQNRGTNEKLFF. The rearrangement links TRBV3-1 (or the pseudogene TRBV3-2) to TRBJ1-4; 7 bases fit TRBD1. With V trimmed by 2 bases and J by 1 base, 1 base remained unmatched. Germline V lookup: CDR1 LGHDT, CDR2 YNNKEL (reference sequence). This CDR3 comprises 15 residues.

The V and J genes are TRBV10-2 and TRBJ2-5, with 7 bases lining up with TRBD1. The germline CDR1 and CDR2 sequences are WSHSY and SAAADI. This CDR3 region has 15 residues. Losses at the gene ends were 6 bases for V and 2 bases for J; bases not matched to a gene: 9. The CDR3 bases are TGCGCCAGCAGACACCGGGACAGCACACAAGAGACCCAGTACTTC. Encoded protein: CASRHRDSTQETQYF.

The CDR3 here is CASSQLGQGARDYGYTF. Here the CDR3 DNA reads TGCGCCAGCAGCCAGCTAGGACAGGGGGCGCGGGACTATGGCTACACCTTC. The J gene is TRBJ1-2, the V gene TRBV4-1; TRBD1 aligns across 11 bases. Germline CDR1 reads MGHRA; CDR2 reads YSYEKL. The V gene end was trimmed by 3 bases and the J gene end by 3 bases; junction bases not matched to a gene: 9. The CDR3 covers 17 residues.

The table lists this clone with a count of one. This sequence joins TRBV2 and TRBJ2-7, with D perhaps matching TRBD1 (6 bases). The germline V gene encodes CDR1 SNHLY and CDR2 FYNNEI. The CDR3 consists of 13 residues. V was pared by 5 bases and J by 3 bases, with 11 bases between. CDR3 sequence (DNA): TGTGCCAGCAGTACAACAGGGCTCTACGAGCAGTACTTC. It is translated as CASSTTGLYEQYF. The variable domain in full, completed from reference TRBV2 and TRBJ2-7, reads EPEVTQTPSHQVTQMGQEVILRCVPISNHLYFYWYRQILGQKVEFLVSFYNNEISEKSEIFDDQFSVERPDGSNFTLKIRSTKLEDSAMYFCASSTTGLYEQYFGPGTRLTVT.

CDR3 in amino acids: CASSLRLAGGMYEQYF. CDR3 nucleotide sequence: TGTGCCAGCAGCTTAAGACTAGCGGGAGGGATGTACGAGCAGTACTTC. J is TRBJ2-7 and V is TRBV5-4, with 14 bases identical to TRBD2. The junction had 5 bases not matched to a gene; V was cut back by 2 bases and J by 4 bases. CDR1 is SGHNT and CDR2 is YYREEE in the germline V gene (reference sequence). The CDR3 totals 16 residues.

The chain uses TRBV28 and TRBJ2-7; D is perhaps TRBD2 (5 bases). Germline V gene data show CDR1 as MDHEN and CDR2 as SYDVKM. V shed 4 bases and J shed 2 bases, with 9 bases lying between them. The CDR3 has 13 amino acids. CDR3 in DNA: TGTGCCAGCAGTTCTAGCTCAGCCTACGAGCAGTACTTC. This gives the protein CASSSSSAYEQYF.

The chain combines TRBV7-9 with TRBJ1-4; D remains ambiguous. CDR3 size: 14 residues. The germline V gene has CDR1 SEHNR and CDR2 FQNEAQ (reference sequence). V lost 4 bases, J lost 7 bases, and 13 bases lay in between. DNA for the CDR3: TGTGCCAGCAGCTCGCCAGGTTTGCGTGAAAAACTGTTTTTT. It specifies CASSSPGLREKLFF.

This chain joins TRBV19 and TRBJ1-2, with D perhaps TRBD1 (5 bases). The germline CDR1 and CDR2 sequences are LNHDA and SQIVND (reference sequence). This CDR3 contains 14 residues. V was cut by 6 bases and J by 4 bases, with 15 bases left in between. The CDR3 loop reads CASSSTDTSYGYTF. The CDR3 DNA follows: TGTGCCAGTAGCAGCACGGACACCAGCTATGGCTACACCTTC.

V usage is TRBV7-2 and J usage is TRBJ2-2; TRBD2 is a possible D gene (5 bases). Germline CDR1 reads SGHTA; CDR2 reads FQGNSA. V dropped 6 bases and J dropped 6 bases, with 23 bases sitting between them. The CDR3 extends over 17 amino acids. The CDR3 coding sequence is TGTGCCAGCAGGTTTACATGGGGTGGAGCGGTACCCGGGGAGCTGTTTTTT. Amino acids: CASRFTWGGAVPGELFF.

The genes are TRBV28 and TRBJ2-3, with D possibly being TRBD2 (6 bases). Germline-derived CDR1 and CDR2 are MDHEN and SYDVKM. V was trimmed by 4 bases and J by 0 bases, leaving 14 bases between them. The CDR3 extends over 16 amino acids. The CDR3 DNA reads TGTGCCAGCAGTTCGGAAGCGGGCCCTAGCACAGATACGCAGTATTTT. Protein product: CASSSEAGPSTDTQYF. Supplemented by reference TRBV28 and TRBJ2-3, the full variable domain reads DVKVTQSSRYLVKRTGEKVFLECVQDMDHENMFWYRQDPGLGLRLIYFSYDVKMKEKGDIPEGYSVSREKKERFSLILESASTNQTSMYLCASSSEAGPSTDTQYFGPGTRLTVL.

This chain links TRBV23-1 with TRBJ2-1, with 11 bases lining up with TRBD1. TRBV23-1 is noted as an ORF with a role that remains uncertain. There are 17 residues in the CDR3. Trimming at V came to 2 bases and at J to 4 bases, leaving 7 bases not matched to a gene. CDR3 DNA sequence: TGCGCCAGCAGTCAACGAACCGGGACAGGGGGGTACAATGAGCAGTTCTTC. This sequence encodes CASSQRTGTGGYNEQFF.

The V call is TRBV20-1, the J call TRBJ1-6; 8 nucleotides align to TRBD1. After removal of 3 bases from V and 9 bases from J, the junction contained 10 bases not matched to a gene. The CDR3 has 15 amino acids. Germline loops: CDR1 DFQATT, CDR2 SNEGSKA (reference sequence). The CDR3 DNA sequence: TGCAGTGCTAGTAAGGCAGGGGGCGCCGGTTCACCCCTCCACTTT. Its translation is CSASKAGGAGSPLHF.